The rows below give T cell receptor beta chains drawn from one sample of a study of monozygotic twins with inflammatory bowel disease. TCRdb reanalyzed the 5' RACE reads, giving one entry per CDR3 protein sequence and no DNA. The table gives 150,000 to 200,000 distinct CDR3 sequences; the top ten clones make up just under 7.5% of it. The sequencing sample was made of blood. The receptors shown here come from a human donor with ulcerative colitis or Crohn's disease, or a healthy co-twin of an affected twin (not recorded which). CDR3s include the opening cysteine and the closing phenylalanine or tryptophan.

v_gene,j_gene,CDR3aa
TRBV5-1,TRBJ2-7,CASSFGAPPGEQYF
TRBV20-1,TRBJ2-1,CSARGEGSYNEQFF
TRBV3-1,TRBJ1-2,CASSQETATYGYTF
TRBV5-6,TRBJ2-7,CASRSLRDRGAYEQYF
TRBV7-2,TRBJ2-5,CASSLEEASGHQETQYF
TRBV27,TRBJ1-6,CASSSTGGDPTLHF
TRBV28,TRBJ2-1,CASSLPTSSGYNEQFF
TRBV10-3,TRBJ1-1,CAISESVGGSGTEAFF
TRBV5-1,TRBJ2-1,CASSTAGVLNEQFF
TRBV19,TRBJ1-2,CASRTTDSRGYTF
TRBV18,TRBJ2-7,CASSPLRRGSSYEQYF
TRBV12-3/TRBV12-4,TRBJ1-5,CASSLGDRANSNQPQHF
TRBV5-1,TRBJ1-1,CASSFSGFTASNTEAFF
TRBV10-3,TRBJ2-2,CAISEEPAWKGRNGELFF
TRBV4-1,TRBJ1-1,CASSQEGQPSNTEAFF
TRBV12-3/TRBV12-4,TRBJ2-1,CASSPTGGSYNEQFF
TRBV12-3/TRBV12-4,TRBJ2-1,CASSREPGEPYNEQFF